The 29 T cell receptor beta chains below were found in one sample sequenced in a study of T cell responses to AZD1222 COVID-19 vaccine. Libraries were prepared by immunoSEQ multiplex PCR; TCRdb keeps only in-frame clonotypes and omits some of them. Among approximately 200,000 clones listed, 85% to 95% were seen once. The input for sequencing was peripheral blood, taken 28 days after the second AZD1222 dose. Every receptor here comes from an adult who received the AZD1222 COVID-19 vaccine.

This chain links TRBV18 with TRBJ1-3, with no clear D. The V gene's germline CDR1 is KGHSH and CDR2 LQKENI. V was trimmed by 4 bases and J by 0 bases, leaving 10 bases between them. The CDR3 is 15 residues long. CDR3 region: CASSQDGTSGNTIYF. The CDR3 bases are TGTGCCAGCTCACAGGACGGAACCTCTGGAAACACCATATATTTT.

The chain carries TRBV2 and TRBJ2-7; the D is unclear. V was pared by 5 bases and J by 2 bases, with 10 bases between. Germline V gene lookup returns CDR1 SNHLY and CDR2 FYNNEI. The CDR3 has 13 residues. Written as DNA, the CDR3 is TGTGCCAGCAGTAAGGACGGACCCTACGAGCAGTACTTC. This encodes CASSKDGPYEQYF. The whole variable domain, remainder taken from reference TRBV2 and TRBJ2-7, is EPEVTQTPSHQVTQMGQEVILRCVPISNHLYFYWYRQILGQKVEFLVSFYNNEISEKSEIFDDQFSVERPDGSNFTLKIRSTKLEDSAMYFCASSKDGPYEQYFGPGTRLTVT.

V is TRBV19 and J is TRBJ2-5; D uncertain. This CDR3 is built from 13 residues. The germline gives CDR1 LNHDA, CDR2 SQIVND (reference sequence). V gave up 2 bases and J gave up 1 base, with 5 bases separating them. This CDR3 is CASSIQVQETQYF. CDR3 bases: TGTGCCAGTAGTATACAGGTCCAAGAGACCCAGTACTTC.

This chain connects TRBV27 to TRBJ2-1; D call uncertain. Trimming took 3 bases from V and 6 from J, leaving 9 bases between them. The CDR3 runs 13 residues. From germline, CDR1 is MNHEY and CDR2 SMNVEV (reference sequence). CDR3 residues: CASSFGRLNEQFF. Here the CDR3 DNA reads TGTGCCAGCAGTTTTGGTCGGCTCAATGAGCAGTTCTTC.

The chain is built from TRBV5-4 and TRBJ1-1, with a tentative D call TRBD1 (6 bases). Germline V gene sequence: CDR1 SGHNT, CDR2 YYREEE (reference sequence). The CDR3 runs 16 residues. V was trimmed by 4 bases and J by 0 bases, leaving 16 bases between them. CDR3 in amino acids: CASSPGTKIMNTEAFF. DNA of the CDR3: TGTGCCAGCAGCCCCGGGACAAAGATTATGAACACTGAAGCTTTCTTT.

This clone was observed once. The chain uses TRBV18 and TRBJ2-1, with 7 bases aligning to TRBD1. Germline CDR1 KGHSH, CDR2 LQKENI. V was clipped by 3 bases and J by 3 bases; unmatched bases: 5. The CDR3 extends over 15 amino acids. Here the CDR3 DNA reads TGTGCCAGCTCACCGATGACAGGGAACTACAATGAGCAGTTCTTC. This sequence encodes CASSPMTGNYNEQFF.

V is TRBV10-2 and J is TRBJ2-2; 12 bases are a match to TRBD2. V lost 7 bases, J lost 6 bases, and 6 bases stayed unmatched. Looked up from germline, CDR1 is WSHSY and CDR2 is SAAADI. The length of the CDR3 is 15 residues. DNA for the CDR3: TGCGCCAGCATTAACCCTAGCGGGGGGGCCGGGGAGCTGTTTTTT. Translation: CASINPSGGAGELFF.

The V call is TRBV28, the J call TRBJ1-5; D perhaps matches TRBD1 (5 bases). CDR3 length: 14 amino acids. V was clipped by 5 bases and J by 7 bases, with 15 bases between them. Per the germline V gene, CDR1 is MDHEN and CDR2 is SYDVKM. CDR3 sequence: CASSVSGTGQPQHF. The CDR3, as DNA: TGTGCCAGCAGTGTCTCAGGGACGGGACAGCCCCAGCATTTT.

In the case of this clone: Other DNA variants within this sample encode the same CDR3. V and J are TRBV5-5 and TRBJ1-1; D is ambiguous. This CDR3 is 11 amino acids long. Germline V gives CDR1 SGHKS, CDR2 YYEKEE (reference sequence). V gave up 1 base and J gave up 6 bases, with 4 bases separating them. The CDR3 sequence: CASSLLSEAFF. Here the CDR3 DNA reads TGTGCCAGCAGCTTGTTATCTGAAGCTTTCTTT.

This rearrangement joins TRBV7-2 to TRBJ1-4; possibly TRBD1 for D (5 bases). Germline assignment: CDR1 SGHTA and CDR2 FQGNSA. CDR3 size: 13 residues. Between the trimmed V and J ends, which lost 0 bases and 14 bases, there was a span of 13 bases. CDR3 coding DNA: TGTGCCAGCAGCTTAGCCGGGGGGAGAGTCCTGTTTTTT. Translation: CASSLAGGRVLFF. The entire variable domain, with the rest obtained from reference TRBV7-2 and TRBJ1-4, is as follows: GAGVSQSPSNKVTEKGKDVELRCDPISGHTALYWYRQSLGQGLEFLIYFQGNSAPDKSGLPSDRFSAERTGGSVSTLTIQRTQQEDSAVYLCASSLAGGRVLFFGSGTQLSVL.

The chain has TRBV6-5 and TRBJ1-1; a possible D gene is TRBD1 (5 bases). Trimming shortened V by 7 bases and J by 4 bases, and 10 bases separated the two germline ends. Germline V gives CDR1 MNHEY, CDR2 SVGAGI. The CDR3 has 12 residues. The CDR3: CASTGGSTEAFF. The CDR3 nucleotides are TGTGCCAGCACCGGGGGGAGCACTGAAGCTTTCTTT.

For this clone: At the DNA level, this CDR3 is encoded by other sequences in the same sample as well. The gene calls are TRBV14 and TRBJ1-1; D is ambiguous. Trimming took off 4 bases at V and 1 base at J, with 7 bases between the two ends. Germline V gene data show CDR1 as SGHDN and CDR2 as FVKESK. The CDR3 is 13 amino acids. CDR3 protein: CASSPGPNTEAFF. CDR3 nucleotides: TGTGCCAGCAGCCCAGGACCGAACACTGAAGCTTTCTTT.

The V call is TRBV23-1, the J call TRBJ1-4; 7 bases fit TRBD1. TRBV23-1 is given ORF status, its function remaining uncertain. Trimming removed 4 bases from V and 8 bases from J; junction bases left unmatched: 4. The CDR3 consists of 13 residues. CDR3 sequence reads: CASSLPRGEKLFF. The CDR3 bases are TGCGCCAGCAGTCTCCCCAGGGGGGAAAAACTGTTTTTT.

The rearrangement links TRBV30 to TRBJ2-7; D gene uncertain. There are 14 residues in the CDR3. With 1 base removed from V and 6 bases from J, the gap between germline ends came to 16 bases. Germline CDR1 GTSNPN, CDR2 SVGIG (reference sequence). The CDR3 is CAWSAYFGLGEQYF. CDR3 DNA: TGTGCCTGGAGTGCCTACTTTGGGCTTGGCGAGCAGTACTTC. Full variable domain (outside the CDR3, taken from reference TRBV30 and TRBJ2-7): SQTIHQWPATLVQPVGSPLSLECTVEGTSNPNLYWYRQAAGRGLQLLFYSVGIGQISSEVPQNLSASRPQDRQFILSSKKLLLSDSGFYLCAWSAYFGLGEQYFGPGTRLTVT.

This clone was found a few times. The chain recombines TRBV2 with TRBJ1-5; possibly TRBD1 for D (5 bases). The CDR3 length is 13 residues. Per the germline V gene, CDR1 is SNHLY and CDR2 is FYNNEI. With 4 bases removed from V and 5 bases from J, the gap between germline ends came to 9 bases. CDR3 nucleotide sequence: TGTGCCAGCAGTGTAGGAGGGGATCAGCCCCAGCATTTT. Residues: CASSVGGDQPQHF.

The chain links TRBV6-5 to TRBJ2-2; D gene uncertain. Trimming removed 4 bases at V and 1 base at J, with 4 bases between. Germline V gives CDR1 MNHEY, CDR2 SVGAGI. The CDR3 spans 13 residues. Here the CDR3 reads CASSSWNTGELFF. Written as DNA, the CDR3 is TGTGCCAGCAGTTCCTGGAACACCGGGGAGCTGTTTTTT.

This sequence joins TRBV9 and TRBJ1-5; D is perhaps TRBD1 (5 bases). V was clipped by 4 bases and J by 2 bases, with 13 bases between them. Germline V gene sequence: CDR1 SGDLS, CDR2 YYNGEE. The CDR3 totals 15 residues. CDR3 in DNA: TGTGCCAGCAGCCGAGACAGTTTTGGCAATCAGCCCCAGCATTTT. Its protein is CASSRDSFGNQPQHF. Using reference TRBV9 and TRBJ1-5 for the parts outside the CDR3, the full variable domain is DSGVTQTPKHLITATGQRVTLRCSPRSGDLSVYWYQQSLDQGLQFLIQYYNGEERAKGNILERFSAQQFPDLHSELNLSSLELGDSALYFCASSRDSFGNQPQHFGDGTRLSIL.

The chain links TRBV18 to TRBJ1-2; D is unresolved. The CDR3 is made up of 13 amino acids. V shed 0 bases and J shed 4 bases, with 6 bases lying between them. Germline V gene sequence: CDR1 KGHSH, CDR2 LQKENI. The CDR3 coding sequence is TGTGCCAGCTCACCACCGGAGCCCTATGGCTACACCTTC. This encodes CASSPPEPYGYTF.

For the CDR3, the DNA is TGTGCCAGCAGTCCCTGGGTGGGGCCAGGGAACACTGAAGCTTTCTTT. The encoded protein is CASSPWVGPGNTEAFF. The V gene is TRBV2, the J gene TRBJ1-1; D may be TRBD1 (5 bases). The CDR3 covers 16 residues. CDR1 and CDR2 from the germline V gene are SNHLY and FYNNEI. Trimming shortened V by 5 bases and J by 1 base, and 17 bases separated the two germline ends.

The rearrangement links TRBV12-3 or TRBV12-4 to TRBJ1-1, with D perhaps matching TRBD1 (5 bases). CDR3 length: 13 amino acids. The ends were cut back, 6 bases at V and 5 bases at J, with 13 bases in the middle. The CDR3 DNA reads TGTGCCAGCAGATCAGGGTGGGGGACTGAAGCTTTCTTT. It is translated as CASRSGWGTEAFF.

V gene TRBV27 combines with J gene TRBJ2-3, with TRBD2 identical over 9 bases. The CDR3 loop spans 16 amino acids. V lost 5 bases and J lost 6; bases outside the gene matches: 12. Germline V gives CDR1 MNHEY, CDR2 SMNVEV (reference sequence). Here the CDR3 DNA reads TGTGCCAGCAGTCCACGAGCTAGCGGGGATGGGGATACGCAGTATTTT. Protein sequence: CASSPRASGDGDTQYF.

Written as DNA, the CDR3 is TGTGCCAGCGATGCCGGGGCGGGTCGCCACGAGCAGTACTTC. It codes for CASDAGAGRHEQYF. The genes are TRBV2 and TRBJ2-7; D could derive from TRBD1 or TRBD2 (5 bases each). The CDR3 is 14 residues long. The V end was cut by 8 bases, the J end by 5 bases, with 19 bases between. Germline loops: CDR1 SNHLY, CDR2 FYNNEI.

The chain is built from TRBV9 and TRBJ2-3; the D gene is possibly TRBD1 (5 bases). Germline V CDR1 and CDR2: SGDLS, YYNGEE. This CDR3 has 15 residues. V was clipped by 3 bases and J by 4 bases, with 15 bases between them. CDR3: CASSAPGLGADTQYF. In nucleotides, the CDR3 is TGTGCCAGCAGCGCCCCAGGGTTAGGAGCAGATACGCAGTATTTT.

The rearrangement joins TRBV6-5 to TRBJ1-1, with 8 bases lining up with TRBD1. Germline CDR1 is MNHEY and CDR2 is SVGAGI. This CDR3 is built from 15 residues. The J segment lost 3 bases and the V segment lost 5 bases, leaving 8 bases of the junction unmatched. CDR3 residues: CASSREWTGHTEAFF. In DNA, the CDR3 is TGTGCCAGCAGTAGGGAGTGGACAGGGCACACTGAAGCTTTCTTT.

The chain carries TRBV28 and TRBJ2-5, with 8 bases identical to TRBD2. The ends lost 4 bases at V and 3 bases at J; junction bases unmatched: 7. Germline CDR1 is MDHEN and CDR2 is SYDVKM. This CDR3 is built from 15 residues. The CDR3 loop reads CASSYGGVSEETQYF. Written as DNA, the CDR3 is TGTGCCAGCAGTTACGGGGGGGTCTCTGAAGAGACCCAGTACTTC.

The chain carries TRBV3-1 (or the pseudogene TRBV3-2) and TRBJ1-3, with unresolved D. The CDR3 contains 14 residues. Per germline, CDR1 LGHDT and CDR2 YNNKEL (reference sequence). V shed 5 bases and J shed 6 bases, with 14 bases lying between them. The CDR3 nucleotides are TGTGCCAGCAGCTCCGAGGGTCAGTTAAACACCATATATTTT. It specifies CASSSEGQLNTIYF.

This chain connects TRBV18 to TRBJ2-5, with D perhaps matching TRBD1 (6 bases). From germline, CDR1 is KGHSH and CDR2 LQKENI. The CDR3 covers 15 residues. Trimming stripped 10 bases from V and 2 bases from J, with 20 bases between. Written as DNA, the CDR3 is TGTGCCACCGCCGCTGGCAGGGGCAGTCAAGAGACCCAGTACTTC. Protein product: CATAAGRGSQETQYF.

The genes are TRBV3-1 (or the pseudogene TRBV3-2) and TRBJ1-5, with D perhaps matching TRBD1 (6 bases). Germline V gives CDR1 LGHDT, CDR2 YNNKEL (reference sequence). This CDR3 is built from 15 residues. Between the trimmed V and J ends, which lost 3 bases and 5 bases, there was a span of 14 bases. The CDR3 loop is CASSHHGRGDQPQHF. The CDR3 DNA reads as TGTGCCAGCAGCCATCACGGCAGGGGCGATCAGCCCCAGCATTTT.

The gene calls are TRBV2 and TRBJ1-1; D is undetermined. The CDR3 is 14 residues long. V shed 4 bases and J shed 1 base, with 10 bases lying between them. The V gene's germline CDR1 is SNHLY and CDR2 FYNNEI. The CDR3 here is CASSASRSNTEAFF. CDR3 DNA: TGTGCCAGCAGTGCGTCACGGTCGAACACTGAAGCTTTCTTT.